This T cell receptor beta chain was captured by sequencing in a study of Ad26.COV2.S vaccination and SARS-CoV-2 variants. Treatment reported: 19 received Ad26.COV2.S at low or high dose, single or two shots; about 5 received placebo; per-sample allocation not given. Samples came from day 63 after the first vaccine or placebo injection. Profiling relied on immunoSEQ multiplex PCR, and the TCRdb table lists in-frame clones only, not all of them. The repertoire holds fewer than 400,000 clones, with around 85% as singletons. CDR1 is SGHDT and CDR2 is YYEEEE in the germline V gene. The CDR3 spans 15 residues. The trim removed 0 bases at V and 10 bases at J, leaving 10 bases unmatched.

This TCR came from a person between 18 and 65 years old who received the Ad26.COV2.S COVID-19 vaccine or a placebo. The chain has TRBV5-6 and TRBJ2-3; 8 nucleotides match TRBD2. The sequences come from peripheral blood, collected in a trial of Ad26.COV2.S vaccine versus placebo. The CDR3 sequence is CASSLGFLSGRAQYF. The CDR3, as DNA: TGTGCCAGCAGCTTGGGATTTCTGTCCGGGAGGGCGCAGTATTTT.